This TCR beta chain was recorded in a study of T cell responses to AZD1222 COVID-19 vaccine. On this clone itself: Its antigen is unidentified.

The CDR3 is 13 amino acids. V was pared by 5 bases and J by 4 bases, with 11 bases between. Per the germline V gene, CDR1 is LNHDA and CDR2 is SQIVND (reference sequence). Clones were read by immunoSEQ multiplex PCR, and TCRdb kept only the in-frame ones, dropping some. The sample carries 130,000 or so clones, 92% recorded once. Study-wide points: Spike was spanned by vaccine-associated CD4 TCRs, which were dominant at 160-218 and 743-854.

Sample: peripheral blood, taken on day 0 of AZD1222 vaccination. The origin of this receptor is an adult in good health. The chain is built from TRBV19 and TRBJ1-1; no clear D. CDR3 nucleotide sequence: TGTGCCAGTAGTCCGGCCCCCCGCACTGAAGCTTTCTTT. Translating gives CASSPAPRTEAFF.